A selection of T cell receptor beta chains follows, all from one sample in a study of blood T cell repertoires in COVID-19. Measured with immunoSEQ multiplex PCR; TCRdb has only the in-frame clones, and not every one. The data show approximately 50,000 clones, over 85% seen once. Sequencing input: peripheral blood. These receptors were taken from a human donor in a cohort sampled during active COVID-19. Both conserved end residues are part of each CDR3. A D gene is named only where the DNA matches it firmly. Where a row states a size, it is once, few, many or the class of an expanded clone; other rows omit it.

V gene: TRBV7-3
clone size: .
J gene: TRBJ2-1
D gene: TRBD1
CDR3 DNA: TGTGCCAGCAGCTTAATCCCCGGGACAGCCAACAATGAGCAGTTCTTC
CDR3 protein: CASSLIPGTANNEQFF

V gene: TRBV4-1
clone size: .
J gene: TRBJ1-5
D gene: .
CDR3 DNA: TGCGCCAGCAGCCAAGTGGGGGCCCTGGGGCGTCAGCCCCAGCATTTT
CDR3 protein: CASSQVGALGRQPQHF

V gene: TRBV12-3/TRBV12-4
clone size: once
J gene: TRBJ1-4
D gene: .
CDR3 DNA: TGTGCCAGCAGTTCGGGGGAAGGCAAACTGTTTTTT
CDR3 protein: CASSSGEGKLFF

V gene: TRBV29-1
clone size: .
J gene: TRBJ2-2
D gene: .
CDR3 DNA: TGCAGCGTTCTGTGGGAGGCCTACACCGGGGAGCTGTTTTTT
CDR3 protein: CSVLWEAYTGELFF

V gene: TRBV2
clone size: .
J gene: TRBJ1-4
D gene: TRBD1
CDR3 DNA: TGTGCCAGCAGCGACAAGGACAGGATTAATGAAAAACTGTTTTTT
CDR3 protein: CASSDKDRINEKLFF

V gene: TRBV4-1
clone size: .
J gene: TRBJ2-7
D gene: .
CDR3 DNA: TGCGCCAGCAGCCCTGGGCCAGGGAAATCCTACGAGCAGTACTTC
CDR3 protein: CASSPGPGKSYEQYF

V gene: TRBV12-3/TRBV12-4
clone size: .
J gene: TRBJ1-5
D gene: .
CDR3 DNA: TGTGCCAGCCGGAGCTATAGCAATCAGCCCCAGCATTTT
CDR3 protein: CASRSYSNQPQHF

V gene: TRBV29-1
clone size: .
J gene: TRBJ2-3
D gene: TRBD2
CDR3 DNA: TGCAGCGTTGAGGGGACTAGCGGATCTAGCACAGATACGCAGTATTTT
CDR3 protein: CSVEGTSGSSTDTQYF

V gene: TRBV7-2
clone size: .
J gene: TRBJ2-3
D gene: .
CDR3 DNA: TGTGCCAGCAGCCCGCTTGGGACTTCGACCACAGATACGCAGTATTTT
CDR3 protein: CASSPLGTSTTDTQYF

V gene: TRBV7-4
clone size: .
J gene: TRBJ2-7
D gene: .
CDR3 DNA: TGTGCCGGTAGCTCCTACGAGCAGTACTTC
CDR3 protein: CAGSSYEQYF

V gene: TRBV6-5
clone size: .
J gene: TRBJ1-2
D gene: TRBD1
CDR3 DNA: TGTGCCAGCAGTTCCTGGACAGGGTCGGGGGATGGCTACACCTTC
CDR3 protein: CASSSWTGSGDGYTF

V gene: TRBV9
clone size: .
J gene: TRBJ1-3
D gene: TRBD1
CDR3 DNA: TGTGCCAGCAATGAAGGGGACAGTGGAAACACCATATATTTT
CDR3 protein: CASNEGDSGNTIYF

V gene: TRBV19
clone size: .
J gene: TRBJ1-4
D gene: TRBD1
CDR3 DNA: TGTGCCAGTAGTAACAGGGGAGGCACTAATGAAAAACTGTTTTTT
CDR3 protein: CASSNRGGTNEKLFF

V gene: TRBV6-1
clone size: .
J gene: TRBJ2-7
D gene: .
CDR3 DNA: TGTGCCAGCAGTGAGTACACCTCCTACGAGCAGTACTTC
CDR3 protein: CASSEYTSYEQYF

V gene: TRBV3-1/TRBV3-2
clone size: once
J gene: TRBJ1-1
D gene: TRBD1
CDR3 DNA: TGTGCCAGCAGCCAACTAAATACAGGGGGGACTGAAGCTTTCTTT
CDR3 protein: CASSQLNTGGTEAFF

V gene: TRBV5-1
clone size: .
J gene: TRBJ1-1
D gene: .
CDR3 DNA: TGCGCCAGCAGCTCAGGTGAGCAGGGGCGAACTGAAGCTTTCTTT
CDR3 protein: CASSSGEQGRTEAFF

V gene: TRBV5-1
clone size: .
J gene: TRBJ2-6
D gene: TRBD1
CDR3 DNA: TGCGCCAGCAGCACCGGGACAGACTCTAGGGTTGGGGCCAACGTCCTGACTTTC
CDR3 protein: CASSTGTDSRVGANVLTF

V gene: TRBV5-1
clone size: once
J gene: TRBJ2-5
D gene: .
CDR3 DNA: TGCGCCAGCAGCTTGAGGGGGGGACAAGAGACCCAGTACTTC
CDR3 protein: CASSLRGGQETQYF

V gene: TRBV5-4
clone size: .
J gene: TRBJ1-1
D gene: .
CDR3 DNA: TGTGCCAGCAGCTCACAGGCTGGGGGCCCTGAAGCTTTCTTT
CDR3 protein: CASSSQAGGPEAFF

V gene: TRBV5-1
clone size: .
J gene: TRBJ2-1
D gene: TRBD1
CDR3 DNA: TGCGCCAGCAGCTCGGGACAGCCCTACAATGAGCAGTTCTTC
CDR3 protein: CASSSGQPYNEQFF

V gene: TRBV6-6
clone size: .
J gene: TRBJ2-2
D gene: TRBD2
CDR3 DNA: TGTGCCAGCAGCCGACTAGCGGGAGGCCGGAGCACCGGGGAGCTGTTTTTT
CDR3 protein: CASSRLAGGRSTGELFF

V gene: TRBV4-1
clone size: .
J gene: TRBJ1-2
D gene: .
CDR3 DNA: TGCGCCAGCAGCCATCCTAGGGGAAAGGAGAATGGCTACACCTTC
CDR3 protein: CASSHPRGKENGYTF

V gene: TRBV7-9
clone size: .
J gene: TRBJ1-4
D gene: .
CDR3 DNA: TGTGCCAGCAGCTCGGGTAACAGGGCGGTAAGGGAAAAACTGTTTTTT
CDR3 protein: CASSSGNRAVREKLFF

V gene: TRBV10-2
clone size: once
J gene: TRBJ2-3
D gene: TRBD2
CDR3 DNA: TGCGCCAGCAGTTTAGCGGGAGTCACAGATACGCAGTATTTT
CDR3 protein: CASSLAGVTDTQYF

V gene: TRBV20-1
clone size: .
J gene: TRBJ1-1
D gene: .
CDR3 DNA: TGCAGTGCTAGAGTTCGGTTTGAAGCTTTCTTT
CDR3 protein: CSARVRFEAFF

V gene: TRBV5-1
clone size: .
J gene: TRBJ1-6
D gene: .
CDR3 DNA: TGCGCCAGCAGAACGGACAGTTTGAATTCACCCCTCCACTTT
CDR3 protein: CASRTDSLNSPLHF

V gene: TRBV6-1
clone size: .
J gene: TRBJ2-6
D gene: .
CDR3 DNA: TGTGCCAGCAGTGCCTGGGGGGTATCTGGGGCCAACGTCCTGACTTTC
CDR3 protein: CASSAWGVSGANVLTF

V gene: TRBV12-3/TRBV12-4
clone size: .
J gene: TRBJ1-2
D gene: .
CDR3 DNA: TGTGCCAGCACTCAAGGACTTTATGGCTACACCTTC
CDR3 protein: CASTQGLYGYTF

V gene: TRBV5-8
clone size: once
J gene: TRBJ2-1
D gene: TRBD2
CDR3 DNA: TGTGCCAGCAGCCTCGTCAGCCTGGCGGGAGGGCCGGAGGAGCAGTTCTTC
CDR3 protein: CASSLVSLAGGPEEQFF

V gene: TRBV6-1
clone size: once
J gene: TRBJ2-7
D gene: TRBD2
CDR3 DNA: TGTGCCAGCAGTGAAAGGTGGGGGGGGAGCGGGAGGTCCTACGAGCAGTACTTC
CDR3 protein: CASSERWGGSGRSYEQYF

V gene: TRBV10-1
clone size: .
J gene: TRBJ1-1
D gene: .
CDR3 DNA: TGCGCCAGCAGTGACCCAGGGTCAAGTACTGAAGCTTTCTTT
CDR3 protein: CASSDPGSSTEAFF

V gene: TRBV2
clone size: .
J gene: TRBJ2-2
D gene: TRBD2
CDR3 DNA: TGTGCCAGCAGCCGTGAGCGGGATATCGGGGAGCTGTTTTTT
CDR3 protein: CASSRERDIGELFF

V gene: TRBV4-1
clone size: .
J gene: TRBJ1-2
D gene: TRBD1
CDR3 DNA: TGCGCCAGCAGCCAAGATCTTTCCCTAACCTCGACAGGGCCCACCTTC
CDR3 protein: CASSQDLSLTSTGPTF

V gene: TRBV4-1
clone size: .
J gene: TRBJ2-4
D gene: TRBD2
CDR3 DNA: TGCGCCAGCAGCCAAGATCCCACTAGCGAGATAGCCAAAAACATTCAGTACTTC
CDR3 protein: CASSQDPTSEIAKNIQYF

V gene: TRBV15
clone size: .
J gene: TRBJ2-1
D gene: .
CDR3 DNA: TGTGCCACCAGCAGAGAAGGACTAAATGAGCAGTTCTTC
CDR3 protein: CATSREGLNEQFF

V gene: TRBV5-4
clone size: .
J gene: TRBJ2-7
D gene: .
CDR3 DNA: TGTGCCAGCAGCAGAGGAGGGGAGCGCTACGAGCAGTACTTC
CDR3 protein: CASSRGGERYEQYF

V gene: TRBV5-1
clone size: few
J gene: TRBJ2-7
D gene: .
CDR3 DNA: TGCGCCAGCTCCGAGAGTACGGTATTCTACGAGCAGTACTTC
CDR3 protein: CASSESTVFYEQYF

V gene: TRBV7-2
clone size: .
J gene: TRBJ2-5
D gene: TRBD2
CDR3 DNA: TGTGCCAGCAGCTTAGTAGCGGGAGGACTCGAGACCCAGTACTTC
CDR3 protein: CASSLVAGGLETQYF

V gene: TRBV12-5
clone size: .
J gene: TRBJ2-2
D gene: TRBD2
CDR3 DNA: TGTGCTAGTGGCCCCCGGACTAGCGGGAGGGATGGGGAGCTGTTTTTT
CDR3 protein: CASGPRTSGRDGELFF

V gene: TRBV6-5
clone size: .
J gene: TRBJ1-1
D gene: TRBD1
CDR3 DNA: TGTGCCAGCAGTACTTGGACAGGGGGAAACACTGAAGCTTTCTTT
CDR3 protein: CASSTWTGGNTEAFF

V gene: TRBV9
clone size: .
J gene: TRBJ2-1
D gene: .
CDR3 DNA: TGTGCCAGCAGCGTAGGAGGAGGGACTGAGCAGTTCTTC
CDR3 protein: CASSVGGGTEQFF

V gene: TRBV12-3/TRBV12-4
clone size: .
J gene: TRBJ1-2
D gene: .
CDR3 DNA: TGTGCCAGCAGTTTTCCCAATAACTATGGCTACACCTTC
CDR3 protein: CASSFPNNYGYTF

V gene: TRBV24-1
clone size: .
J gene: TRBJ1-4
D gene: TRBD1
CDR3 DNA: TGTGCCACCAGTGATACCCGGTCGGGACAGGGAACCGAAAAACTGTTTTTT
CDR3 protein: CATSDTRSGQGTEKLFF

V gene: TRBV4-1
clone size: .
J gene: TRBJ2-5
D gene: TRBD2
CDR3 DNA: TGCGCCAGCAGCCAAGGACTAGCTTCGCAAGAGACCCAGTACTTC
CDR3 protein: CASSQGLASQETQYF

V gene: TRBV28
clone size: .
J gene: TRBJ2-3
D gene: TRBD2
CDR3 DNA: TGTGCCAGCAGTTTAAAGGGACTAGCGGAGTTCAGAGATACGCAGTATTTT
CDR3 protein: CASSLKGLAEFRDTQYF

V gene: TRBV3-1/TRBV3-2
clone size: .
J gene: TRBJ1-1
D gene: .
CDR3 DNA: TGTGCCAGCAGCTACCGCCTGGCCGACACTGAAGCTTTCTTT
CDR3 protein: CASSYRLADTEAFF

V gene: TRBV19
clone size: once
J gene: TRBJ1-2
D gene: .
CDR3 DNA: TGTGCCAGTAGTATAGAGCAGGGAGGCTATGGCTACACCTTC
CDR3 protein: CASSIEQGGYGYTF

V gene: TRBV7-2
clone size: .
J gene: TRBJ1-1
D gene: TRBD1
CDR3 DNA: TGTGCCAGCAGCACACAGACAGGGCTGAACACTGAAGCTTTCTTT
CDR3 protein: CASSTQTGLNTEAFF

V gene: TRBV19
clone size: .
J gene: TRBJ2-2
D gene: TRBD2
CDR3 DNA: TGTGCCAGTAGACCGTGGGCTAGCGGGTTCAACACCGGGGAGCTGTTTTTT
CDR3 protein: CASRPWASGFNTGELFF

V gene: TRBV19
clone size: .
J gene: TRBJ1-4
D gene: .
CDR3 DNA: TGTGCCAGTCACTACGGCGCAACTAATGAAAAACTGTTTTTT
CDR3 protein: CASHYGATNEKLFF

V gene: TRBV28
clone size: .
J gene: TRBJ2-7
D gene: TRBD2
CDR3 DNA: TGTGCCAGCACTTCGGTGGGAGGGTCCTACGAGCAGTACTTC
CDR3 protein: CASTSVGGSYEQYF

V gene: TRBV2
clone size: .
J gene: TRBJ1-5
D gene: .
CDR3 DNA: TGTGCCAGCAACAGGGAGCATCAGCCCCAGCATTTT
CDR3 protein: CASNREHQPQHF

V gene: TRBV30
clone size: .
J gene: TRBJ2-7
D gene: TRBD1
CDR3 DNA: TGTGCCTGGAACCAGGGGGCGGCTTCCTACGAGCAGTACTTC
CDR3 protein: CAWNQGAASYEQYF

V gene: TRBV6-1
clone size: .
J gene: TRBJ2-6
D gene: .
CDR3 DNA: TGTGCCAGCAGTGAAAAGCGGGTCGCGGACTCTGGGGCCAACGTCCTGACTTTC
CDR3 protein: CASSEKRVADSGANVLTF

V gene: TRBV11-3
clone size: .
J gene: TRBJ2-3
D gene: TRBD2
CDR3 DNA: TGTGCCAGCAGCTTGGGGTTGCGGGAGCCCGATACGCAGTATTTT
CDR3 protein: CASSLGLREPDTQYF

V gene: TRBV10-3
clone size: .
J gene: TRBJ2-7
D gene: .
CDR3 DNA: TGTGCCATCAGTGATTTCGTGTTGGCGGGCGGGGTGACCTACGAGCAGTACTTC
CDR3 protein: CAISDFVLAGGVTYEQYF

V gene: TRBV19
clone size: .
J gene: TRBJ1-5
D gene: .
CDR3 DNA: TGTGCCAGTAGTACCCCTACAGGGTTCGAAGGTCAGCCCCAGCATTTT
CDR3 protein: CASSTPTGFEGQPQHF

V gene: TRBV2
clone size: .
J gene: TRBJ1-5
D gene: .
CDR3 DNA: TGTGCCAGCAGTGAATCCCAGAGGCAGCCCCAGCATTTT
CDR3 protein: CASSESQRQPQHF

V gene: TRBV28
clone size: .
J gene: TRBJ1-2
D gene: TRBD1
CDR3 DNA: TGTGCCAGCAGTGCTCCAGGGGGATATGGCTACACCTTC
CDR3 protein: CASSAPGGYGYTF